The clone carrying this T cell receptor (beta chain) was counted once. As yet, its antigen is unknown. The data derive from a study of post-analysis software for immune sequencing data. Study outcomes and limitations: Elevated frequency relative to controls characterized four or five TRBV segments in patients, TRBV5-6, TRBV5-1 and TRBV20-1 among them.

Unique-molecular-identifier-tagged TCR beta cDNA libraries were used. About 460,000 cDNA molecules were obtained from about 1 to 10 million T cells. TCRdb itself ran the PCR reads through MiXCR, one entry per CDR3 protein. The table records 820,000 or so distinct CDR3 sequences, under 70% of them present only once. Trimming pared 4 bases from V and 0 bases from J, leaving 25 bases between. The V gene's germline CDR1 is SQVTM and CDR2 ANQGSEA. The CDR3 consists of 19 residues. The sequencing input was blood. This TCR was recovered from a girl between 5 and 17 years old with multiple sclerosis. V usage is TRBV29-1 and J usage is TRBJ2-1, with a weak D call TRBD1 (5 bases). CDR3 amino acids: CSVGLGRVPSPSSYNEQFF. The DNA for the CDR3 is TGCAGCGTTGGGTTAGGCAGGGTTCCTTCGCCGAGCTCCTACAATGAGCAGTTCTTC.